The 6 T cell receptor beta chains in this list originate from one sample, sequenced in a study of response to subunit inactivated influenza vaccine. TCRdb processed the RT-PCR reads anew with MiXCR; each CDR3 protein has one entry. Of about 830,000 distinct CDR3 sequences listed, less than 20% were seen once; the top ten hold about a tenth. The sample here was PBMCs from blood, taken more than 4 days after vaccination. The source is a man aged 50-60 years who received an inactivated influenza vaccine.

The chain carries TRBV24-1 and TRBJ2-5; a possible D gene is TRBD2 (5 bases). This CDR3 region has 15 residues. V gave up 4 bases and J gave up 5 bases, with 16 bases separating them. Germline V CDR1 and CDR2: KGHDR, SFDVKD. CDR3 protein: CATSDPDVRRETQYF. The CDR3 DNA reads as TGTGCCACCAGTGACCCGGACGTAAGGAGGGAGACCCAGTACTTC.

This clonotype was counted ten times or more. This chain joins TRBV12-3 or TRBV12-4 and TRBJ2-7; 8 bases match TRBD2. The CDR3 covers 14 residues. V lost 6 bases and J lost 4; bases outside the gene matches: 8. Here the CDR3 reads CASRPGGTLYEQYF. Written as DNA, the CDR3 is TGTGCCAGCAGACCGGGAGGGACGCTGTACGAGCAGTACTTC.

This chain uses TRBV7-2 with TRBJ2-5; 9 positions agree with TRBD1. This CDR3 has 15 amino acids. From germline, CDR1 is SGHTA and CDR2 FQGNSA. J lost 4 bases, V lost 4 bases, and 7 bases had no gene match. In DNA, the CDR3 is TGTGCCAGCAGCTCCGGGACAGGGAAGGGAGAGACCCAGTACTTC. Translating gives CASSSGTGKGETQYF.

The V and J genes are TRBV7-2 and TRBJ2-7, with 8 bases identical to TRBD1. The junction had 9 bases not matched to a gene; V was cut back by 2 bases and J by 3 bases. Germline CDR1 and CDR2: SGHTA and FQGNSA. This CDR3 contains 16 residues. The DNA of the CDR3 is TGTGCCAGCAGCTTACCGGCGGACAGGGTTGACTACGAGCAGTACTTC. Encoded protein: CASSLPADRVDYEQYF.

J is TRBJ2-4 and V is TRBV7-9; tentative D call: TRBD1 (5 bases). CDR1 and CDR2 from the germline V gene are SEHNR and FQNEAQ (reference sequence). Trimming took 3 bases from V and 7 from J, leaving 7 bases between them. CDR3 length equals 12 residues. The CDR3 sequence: CASSLPGNIQYF. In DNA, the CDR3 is TGTGCCAGCAGCTTGCCAGGGAACATTCAGTACTTC.

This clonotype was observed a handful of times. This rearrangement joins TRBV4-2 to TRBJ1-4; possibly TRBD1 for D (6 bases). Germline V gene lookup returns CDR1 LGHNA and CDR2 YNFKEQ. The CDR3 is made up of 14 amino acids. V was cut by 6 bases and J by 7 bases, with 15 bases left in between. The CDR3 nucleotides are TGTGCCAGCAGGTCCGGCAGGGGCGGTGAAAAACTGTTTTTT. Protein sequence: CASRSGRGGEKLFF.